This TCR beta chain is from a study of multiple sclerosis patients with progressive multifocal leukoencephalopathy. This table comes from immunoSEQ multiplex PCR, and its TCRdb copy is limited to in-frame clones, with some not included. The sample has 24,000 or so clones; approximately 89% are singletons. Time point given: less than 15 months of natalizumab therapy. The CDR3 sequence is 14 residues long. Trimming at V came to 2 bases and at J to 6 bases, leaving 2 bases not matched to a gene. Germline CDR1 reads SEHNR; CDR2 reads FQNEAQ (reference sequence). V and J are TRBV7-9 and TRBJ2-2; 8 bases fit TRBD2. The receptor's source is a man aged 25-45 years with multiple sclerosis. Sample: PBMCs, taken from a patient treated with natalizumab. The CDR3 spells CASSLSGRAGELFF. The CDR3, as DNA: TGTGCCAGCAGCTTAAGCGGGAGAGCCGGGGAGCTGTTTTTT.